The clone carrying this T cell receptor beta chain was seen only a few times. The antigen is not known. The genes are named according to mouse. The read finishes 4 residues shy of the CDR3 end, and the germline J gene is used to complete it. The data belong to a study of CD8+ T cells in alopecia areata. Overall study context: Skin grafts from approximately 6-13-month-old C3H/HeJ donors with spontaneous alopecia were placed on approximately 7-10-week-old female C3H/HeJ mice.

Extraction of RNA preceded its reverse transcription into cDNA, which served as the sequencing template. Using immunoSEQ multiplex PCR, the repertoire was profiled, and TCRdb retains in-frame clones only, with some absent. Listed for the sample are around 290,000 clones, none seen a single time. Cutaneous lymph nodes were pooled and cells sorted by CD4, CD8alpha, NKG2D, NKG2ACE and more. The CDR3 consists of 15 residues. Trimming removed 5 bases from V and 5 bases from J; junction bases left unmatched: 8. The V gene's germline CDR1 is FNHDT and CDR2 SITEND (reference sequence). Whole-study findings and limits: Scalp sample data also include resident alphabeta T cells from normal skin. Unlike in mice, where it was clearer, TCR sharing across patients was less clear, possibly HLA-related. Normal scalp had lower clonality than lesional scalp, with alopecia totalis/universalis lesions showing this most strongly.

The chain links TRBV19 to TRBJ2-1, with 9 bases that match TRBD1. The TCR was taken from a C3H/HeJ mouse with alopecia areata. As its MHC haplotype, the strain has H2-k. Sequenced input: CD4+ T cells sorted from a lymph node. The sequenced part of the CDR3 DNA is TGTGCCAGCAGCTCCCTCGGACAGGGGAATGCT. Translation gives CASSSLGQGNA. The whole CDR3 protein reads CASSSLGQGNAEQFF.